The next 32 T cell receptor beta chains were all read from a single sample in a study of blood T cell repertoires in COVID-19. Using immunoSEQ multiplex PCR, the repertoire was profiled, and TCRdb retains in-frame clones only, with some absent. This repertoire shows more than 300,000 clones, about nine tenths found once; its top ten account for more than 9%. Sequencing was performed on PBMCs or T cells enriched from blood (not recorded which). The source of these receptors is a woman aged 18-29 years who had recovered from COVID-19.

This chain uses TRBV2 with TRBJ1-4; maybe TRBD1 (5 bases). Germline CDR1 and CDR2: SNHLY and FYNNEI. The CDR3 is made up of 14 amino acids. V was shortened by 5 bases and J by 8 bases, with 15 bases between the two germline ends. CDR3 in DNA: TGTGCCAGCAGTCAGGGTCTCGGCAGGGAAAAACTGTTTTTT. Translating it yields CASSQGLGREKLFF.

The chain employs TRBV28 and TRBJ2-1; D perhaps matches TRBD1 (5 bases). V lost 3 bases and J 1 base, leaving 19 bases between the germline ends. The CDR3 is 18 amino acids. Germline CDR1 is MDHEN and CDR2 is SYDVKM. The chain's CDR3 is CASSFSKGAWGSYNEQFF. The CDR3 nucleotides are TGTGCCAGCAGTTTCTCTAAAGGGGCCTGGGGTTCCTACAATGAGCAGTTCTTC.

This sequence joins TRBV10-3 and TRBJ1-3; tentatively, D is TRBD1 (5 bases). The length of the CDR3 is 15 residues. Per germline, CDR1 ENHRY and CDR2 SYGVKD. V was clipped by 6 bases and J by 0 bases, with 12 bases between them. The DNA of the CDR3 is TGTGCCATCAGAGGGACTGACACCTCTGGAAACACCATATATTTT. Amino acid sequence: CAIRGTDTSGNTIYF.

V and J are TRBV7-9 and TRBJ1-4; tentative D call: TRBD1 (5 bases). Germline lookup yields CDR1 SEHNR and CDR2 FQNEAQ (reference sequence). This CDR3 region has 18 residues. Trimming removed 1 base at V and 0 bases at J, with 15 bases between. In DNA, the CDR3 is TGTGCCAGCAGCTTAGGGCCTGGGGCAGGGCCAACTAATGAAAAACTGTTTTTT. Amino acid sequence: CASSLGPGAGPTNEKLFF.

The chain has TRBV2 and TRBJ2-1, with no clear D. Trimming removed 7 bases from V and 5 bases from J, with 15 bases in between. The germline V gene encodes CDR1 SNHLY and CDR2 FYNNEI. This CDR3 comprises 14 residues. CDR3 in amino acids: CASTPTSRDNEQFF. The CDR3 DNA follows: TGTGCCAGCACCCCGACTTCTAGAGACAATGAGCAGTTCTTC.

This chain links TRBV7-9 with TRBJ1-1; D perhaps matches TRBD1 (6 bases). The CDR3 runs 14 residues. The germline V and J ends were trimmed by 5 bases and 0 bases, with 10 bases remaining between them. CDR1 and CDR2 from the germline V gene are SEHNR and FQNEAQ (reference sequence). The CDR3 coding sequence is TGTGCCAGCAGCCGACAGGCGATGAACACTGAAGCTTTCTTT. Its translation: CASSRQAMNTEAFF.

The chain carries TRBV7-8 and TRBJ1-5; D unclear. Germline V gene sequence: CDR1 SGHVS, CDR2 FQNEAQ. Trimming took off 5 bases at V and 5 bases at J, with 16 bases between the two ends. This CDR3 spans 15 amino acids. The CDR3 sequence: CASSTTREDHQPQHF. The DNA for the CDR3 is TGTGCCAGCAGCACGACCCGGGAGGATCATCAGCCCCAGCATTTT.

The chain carries TRBV5-1 and TRBJ1-3, with TRBD1 identical over 8 bases. The CDR3 is 17 amino acids. The ends lost 2 bases at V and 1 base at J; junction bases unmatched: 8. CDR1 and CDR2 (germline): SGHRS, YFSETQ. The CDR3 DNA is TGCGCCAGCAGCTTCGGACAGGGTAGGGGGTCTGGAAACACCATATATTTT. Translating it yields CASSFGQGRGSGNTIYF.

The chain uses TRBV27 and TRBJ1-2; 7 nucleotides align to TRBD1. Per the germline V gene, CDR1 is MNHEY and CDR2 is SMNVEV (reference sequence). The CDR3 has 13 amino acids. V shed 3 bases and J 9 bases; nucleotides not matched to a gene: 7. The chain's CDR3 is CASSLEGARSYTF. The CDR3 DNA sequence: TGTGCCAGCAGTTTGGAGGGGGCGAGGAGCTACACCTTC.

This chain joins TRBV14 and TRBJ2-7, with TRBD1 matching over 9 bases. This CDR3 is 15 amino acids long. Trimming removed 5 bases from V and 0 bases from J; junction bases left unmatched: 5. Germline V lookup: CDR1 SGHDN, CDR2 FVKESK. CDR3 in DNA: TGTGCCAGCAGCGGGGGACAGGGAAGCTCCTACGAGCAGTACTTC. Protein sequence: CASSGGQGSSYEQYF.

This clone was detected a few times. The chain uses TRBV4-1 and TRBJ2-3; 8 nucleotides align to TRBD1. Unmatched junction bases numbered 14, after V lost 5 bases and J lost 1 base. The length of the CDR3 is 18 residues. Looked up from germline, CDR1 is MGHRA and CDR2 is YSYEKL. CDR3 residues: CASSSPGQASLRTDTQYF. CDR3 coding DNA: TGCGCCAGCAGCTCTCCGGGACAGGCATCGCTCCGCACAGATACGCAGTATTTT.

This clone was found a few times. The chain couples TRBV7-9 to TRBJ1-3, with a tentative D call TRBD1 (6 bases). The CDR3 length is 16 residues. The V end lost 5 bases, the J end lost 3 bases, and 17 bases lay between the germline ends. CDR1 and CDR2 from the germline V gene are SEHNR and FQNEAQ (reference sequence). CDR3 sequence: CASSPLGGAVGNTIYF. The CDR3 DNA follows: TGTGCCAGCAGCCCCCTCGGGGGGGCGGTTGGAAACACCATATATTTT.

The chain has TRBV10-1 and TRBJ2-7; 7 bases map to TRBD2. The V and J ends lost 8 bases and 6 bases, in that order; junction bases with no gene match: 7. Germline V lookup: CDR1 WNHNN, CDR2 SYGVQD (reference sequence). The CDR3 is 12 amino acids. The CDR3 region has the DNA TGCGCCAGCGGCCACGGGGGGTCCGAGCAGTACTTC. Residues: CASGHGGSEQYF.

The chain recombines TRBV6-5 with TRBJ2-7; 8 positions agree with TRBD1. V dropped 7 bases and J dropped 3; count of bases not matched to a gene: 8. The germline V gene encodes CDR1 MNHEY and CDR2 SVGAGI. This CDR3 has 14 amino acids. CDR3 in DNA: TGTGCCAGCAACCCGGATGGACAGGGCTACGAGCAGTACTTC. It encodes CASNPDGQGYEQYF.

This chain joins TRBV18 and TRBJ1-1; D possibly corresponds to TRBD1 (6 bases). Germline V lookup: CDR1 KGHSH, CDR2 LQKENI. CDR3 length equals 17 residues. Trimming took off 3 bases at V and 0 bases at J, with 17 bases between the two ends. The CDR3 nucleotides read TGTGCCAGCTCACCGGACGGGGCGGGGGCGCTGAACACTGAAGCTTTCTTT. Its protein product is CASSPDGAGALNTEAFF.

This chain joins TRBV5-1 and TRBJ2-7, with D possibly being TRBD1 (6 bases). V dropped 0 bases and J dropped 6 bases, with 16 bases sitting between them. CDR1 is SGHRS, CDR2 YFSETQ, per germline. This CDR3 is 15 amino acids long. The CDR3 sequence is CASSLGGTTSREQYF. CDR3 DNA sequence: TGCGCCAGCAGCTTGGGTGGGACAACTTCTCGCGAGCAGTACTTC.

The rearrangement joins TRBV21-1 to TRBJ1-5; the DNA was not compared with TRBD1, the D call given in the table. TRBV21-1 is given as a pseudogene. The CDR3 consists of 19 residues. In DNA, the CDR3 is TGTGCCAGCAGCAATATCCGGGACAGAGATTTTAATAGCAATCAGCCCCAGCATTTT. Its translation: CASSNIRDRDFNSNQPQHF.

This chain joins TRBV4-2 and TRBJ1-4, with D possibly TRBD1 on 6 matching bases. Germline assignment: CDR1 LGHNA and CDR2 YNFKEQ. This CDR3 comprises 15 residues. Trimming cost V 4 bases and J 4 bases, with 13 bases left between them. The CDR3 loop reads CASSPAGAHNEKLFF. The CDR3 region has the DNA TGTGCCAGCAGCCCCGCAGGGGCCCATAATGAAAAACTGTTTTTT.

This clone was counted only a few times. The chain links TRBV19 to TRBJ1-4, with D tentatively TRBD1 (5 bases). The CDR3 totals 13 residues. V was shortened by 5 bases and J by 8 bases, with 12 bases between the two germline ends. Germline V lookup: CDR1 LNHDA, CDR2 SQIVND (reference sequence). CDR3 residues: CASSPREGEKLFF. The CDR3 DNA sequence: TGTGCCAGTAGTCCCAGGGAAGGCGAAAAACTGTTTTTT.

This clone was counted between two and nine times. V is TRBV7-8 and J is TRBJ2-5, with D possibly TRBD1 on 6 matching bases. The length of the CDR3 is 15 residues. V gave up 4 bases and J gave up 1 base, with 13 bases separating them. Germline V gene sequence: CDR1 SGHVS, CDR2 FQNEAQ. This CDR3 reads CASSSGQLFQETQYF. The CDR3 DNA reads as TGTGCCAGCAGCTCCGGACAGCTCTTCCAAGAGACCCAGTACTTC.

This clone was observed a few times. V usage is TRBV11-3 and J usage is TRBJ2-3, with 9 bases matching TRBD2. This CDR3 is 15 amino acids long. The ends lost 2 bases at V and 5 bases at J; junction bases unmatched: 5. CDR1 is SGHNT, CDR2 YENEEA, per germline. This CDR3 is CASSLTSGSGDTQYF. CDR3 in DNA: TGTGCCAGCAGCTTAACTAGCGGGTCGGGAGATACGCAGTATTTT.

The V gene is TRBV5-5, the J gene TRBJ1-5, with 9 bases that match TRBD1. V lost 4 bases to trimming and J lost 1 base; unmatched junction nucleotides: 6. The CDR3 sequence is 16 residues long. Looked up from germline, CDR1 is SGHKS and CDR2 is YYEKEE (reference sequence). As DNA, the CDR3 is TGTGCCAGCAGCGGGGGACAGGGTGGGAGCAATCAGCCCCAGCATTTT. Protein sequence: CASSGGQGGSNQPQHF.

This clone came up a few times. The genes are TRBV25-1 and TRBJ2-1, with TRBD2 matching 9 bases. CDR3 length: 14 residues. With 6 bases clipped from V and 10 bases from J, the junction kept 10 bases outside the gene matches. CDR1 and CDR2 from the germline V gene are MGHDK and SYGVNS. In DNA form, the CDR3 reads TGTGCCAGCAGGGCGGATAGCGGGAGTGGAGAGCAGTTCTTC. Encoded protein: CASRADSGSGEQFF.

As regards this clone: The sample has other DNA sequences that encode this CDR3 too. V gene TRBV12-3 or TRBV12-4 combines with J gene TRBJ1-2; D is uncertain. Trimming removed 5 bases from V and 5 bases from J, with 6 bases in between. The CDR3 runs to 11 residues. CDR3: CASSLSYGYTF. In nucleotides, the CDR3 is TGTGCCAGCAGTCTGTCTTATGGCTACACCTTC.

V usage is TRBV15 and J usage is TRBJ1-2, with a weak D call TRBD1 (5 bases). The CDR3 totals 15 residues. From germline, CDR1 is LNHNV and CDR2 YYDKDF (reference sequence). The V end lost 1 base, the J end lost 2 bases, and 11 bases lay between the germline ends. The CDR3 nucleotides are TGTGCCACCAGCAGAGGTGGGGGGAACAACTATGGCTACACCTTC. Translating it yields CATSRGGGNNYGYTF. The variable domain in full, completed from reference TRBV15 and TRBJ1-2, reads DAMVIQNPRYQVTQFGKPVTLSCSQTLNHNVMYWYQQKSSQAPKLLFHYYDKDFNNEADTPDNFQSRRPNTSFCFLDIRSPGLGDTAMYLCATSRGGGNNYGYTFGSGTRLTVV.

The chain uses TRBV9 and TRBJ2-2, with TRBD2 matching over 13 bases. The V gene's germline CDR1 is SGDLS and CDR2 YYNGEE. The junction had 3 bases not matched to a gene; V was cut back by 4 bases and J by 3 bases. This CDR3 is 16 amino acids long. This chain's CDR3 is CASSLGLAGDTGELFF. The CDR3 nucleotides are TGTGCCAGCAGCCTTGGACTAGCGGGAGACACCGGGGAGCTGTTTTTT. Together with reference TRBV9 and TRBJ2-2, the CDR3 gives the full variable domain: DSGVTQTPKHLITATGQRVTLRCSPRSGDLSVYWYQQSLDQGLQFLIQYYNGEERAKGNILERFSAQQFPDLHSELNLSSLELGDSALYFCASSLGLAGDTGELFFGEGSRLTVL.

The chain carries TRBV2 and TRBJ1-4, with a weak D call TRBD1 (5 bases). V lost 7 bases and J 8 bases, leaving 8 bases between the germline ends. The germline gives CDR1 SNHLY, CDR2 FYNNEI. CDR3 length equals 11 residues. In DNA form, the CDR3 reads TGTGCCAGCACAGGGAACGAAAAACTGTTTTTT. This encodes CASTGNEKLFF.

The V call is TRBV2, the J call TRBJ2-1, with TRBD2 matching 7 bases. With V trimmed by 6 bases and J by 5 bases, 7 bases remained unmatched. The CDR3 extends over 14 amino acids. Germline CDR1 SNHLY, CDR2 FYNNEI. DNA of the CDR3: TGTGCCAGCAGGGGGGGACTACAAAACAATGAGCAGTTCTTC. This encodes CASRGGLQNNEQFF. Full variable domain (missing parts from reference TRBV2 and TRBJ2-1): EPEVTQTPSHQVTQMGQEVILRCVPISNHLYFYWYRQILGQKVEFLVSFYNNEISEKSEIFDDQFSVERPDGSNFTLKIRSTKLEDSAMYFCASRGGLQNNEQFFGPGTRLTVL.

This chain connects TRBV11-2 to TRBJ2-1; perhaps TRBD2 as D (7 bases). The CDR3 is 14 amino acids. Between the trimmed V and J ends, which lost 2 bases and 6 bases, there was a span of 11 bases. Germline V gene sequence: CDR1 SGHAT, CDR2 FQNNGV. This CDR3 is CASSLTGRGNEQFF. Here the CDR3 DNA reads TGTGCCAGCAGCTTAACAGGGAGGGGCAATGAGCAGTTCTTC.

The chain couples TRBV4-1 to TRBJ1-1; D not certain. CDR3 length: 14 residues. The germline V gene encodes CDR1 MGHRA and CDR2 YSYEKL. V was shortened by 4 bases and J by 0 bases, with 9 bases between the two germline ends. In nucleotides, the CDR3 is TGCGCCAGCAGCCTAGATAATATGAACACTGAAGCTTTCTTT. This codes for CASSLDNMNTEAFF.

The genes are TRBV27 and TRBJ1-5; the D gene is possibly TRBD1 (5 bases). This CDR3 is 17 amino acids long. Germline-derived CDR1 and CDR2 are MNHEY and SMNVEV (reference sequence). Trimming pared 5 bases from V and 3 bases from J, leaving 20 bases between. As DNA, the CDR3 is TGTGCCAGCAGTCGACTCCCACGACAGACCCACAATCAGCCCCAGCATTTT. It specifies CASSRLPRQTHNQPQHF.

CDR3 coding DNA: TGTGCCAGCTCACTCGGGACAGGAGGTCAGCCCCAGCATTTT. Translated: CASSLGTGGQPQHF. The gene calls are TRBV18 and TRBJ1-5; 8 bases agree with TRBD1. This CDR3 contains 14 residues. J lost 6 bases, V lost 4 bases, and 5 bases had no gene match. Germline CDR1 KGHSH, CDR2 LQKENI.